This TCR beta chain is from a study of blood T cell repertoires in COVID-19. About the research overall: Collection of acute and convalescent COVID-19 samples took place in the United States, Italy and Spain. The analysed material was cDNA or gDNA that came from T cells, B-cell-depleted T cells, or PBMCs.

Per the authors' pipeline: By means of reference gene primer amplification, nucleated cell counts were estimated. Method: immunoSEQ multiplex PCR; TCRdb's copy keeps in-frame clones and lacks some. V and J calls and clone size come straight from that table; D and trimming were deduced from the DNA. The table shows some 140,000 clones, with about 90% occurring only once. This clone was detected once. What was sequenced was peripheral blood. This receptor was identified in a woman in her forties or fifties who had recovered from COVID-19.

The chain's CDR3 is CASQGIQGLGYTF. CDR3 DNA: TGTGCCAGCCAAGGAATACAGGGGTTGGGCTACACCTTC. V usage is TRBV7-9 and J usage is TRBJ1-2; 7 bases are shared with TRBD1. Trimming took 8 bases from V and 8 from J; bases not matched to a gene: 11. CDR3 length equals 13 residues. Germline CDR1 is SEHNR and CDR2 is FQNEAQ (reference sequence). The entire variable domain, with the rest obtained from reference TRBV7-9 and TRBJ1-2, is as follows: DTGVSQNPRHKITKRGQNVTFRCDPISEHNRLYWYRQTLGQGPEFLTYFQNEAQLEKSRLLSDRFSAERPKGSFSTLEIQRTEQGDSAMYLCASQGIQGLGYTFGSGTRLTVV.